The T cell receptor beta chain under discussion was sequenced for a study of identical twins (dated by TCRdb to between 2015 and 2016). For context, the study as a whole: To test whether fetal clonotypes persist, this study deep-sequenced TCR alpha and beta repertoires from monozygotic twins, from unrelated adults of various ages, and from cord blood. To rule out contamination, the twin experiments were replicated at different times with different library preparation protocols.

Library preparation employed 5' RACE. The instrument given in TCRdb is Illumina HiSeq 2000. A universal primer binding site was introduced by template switching, and a unique molecular identifier was present in the final cDNA, enabling accurate counting of TCR cDNA molecules. Specific primers in the conserved constant-segment region were used to synthesize first-strand cDNA for the TCR alpha and beta chains. Each cDNA library was double barcoded, with a SMART-Mk sample barcode plus Illumina barcodes, to control for contamination. TruSeq adapter sequences and Illumina sample barcodes were added in two successive PCR steps. Sequencing of the TCR alpha and beta cDNA libraries was done on the Illumina HiSeq platform using custom primers. Per the source publication's procedure: Unique molecular identifiers were extracted from raw reads with MiGEC, and CDR3 positions were determined with MiXCR. Recombination models were inferred per individual with the repgenHMM and IGoR tools using an EM algorithm. The analysis of shared clonotypes was done with the tcR package in R, with sharing normalized by the product of cloneset sizes. To study raw recombination free of thymic and clonal selection effects, out-of-frame nonproductive sequences were analyzed. TCRdb reanalyzed the raw reads on its own, using fastp at Q25 for trimming and MiXCR for clone calling, and kept in-frame beta chains. Every CDR3 protein is listed once, alongside the most common genes and DNA of its rows. These V and J calls derive from TCRdb rather than the authors' analysis. Present in this sample are some 690,000 distinct CDR3 sequences, around 20% of which were seen just once. Roughly 4% of the sample is taken by the ten largest.

Deletion took 8 bases off V and 1 base off J, with a span of 15 bases between the germline ends. Based on the germline V gene, the CDR1 and CDR2 sequences are SNHLY and FYNNEI. Counted from cysteine to phenylalanine, this CDR3 has 14 amino acids. Only the CDR3 part of the read is kept: 42 bases, read in frame from the first base. With respect to this clonotype: Its cognate antigen has yet to be identified. Base qualities were left out, and no much larger clone turns up one base away.

The paper as a whole reports these results and caveats: In beta out-of-frame sequences, excess twin sharing was weaker, because having fewer shared sequences lowered the signal-to-noise ratio. In monozygotic twins, recombination models systematically underestimated out-of-frame TCR alpha sharing, but the models matched the sharing seen between unrelated individuals. Compared with coincidental sharing between unrelated individuals, out-of-frame TCR alpha sequences shared between twins had an excess of sequences with low generation probability. Fewer insertions were carried by abundant cord blood beta clonotypes, a similar but weaker trend appeared in young adult naive repertoires, and no such trend appeared in memory repertoires. Conclusions relied on cross-sectional statistical analysis, since the same donors could not be followed over many years. Zero-insertion analyses could be partly confounded by invariant T cells such as MAIT and iNKT, though diverse VJ usage argued against such confounding for most clonotypes.

All donors were healthy Caucasians. Three pairs of female monozygotic twins, all aged 18 to 29 years, were included in the twin cohort. RNA for TCR libraries was isolated from peripheral blood mononuclear cells. This same sample was also taken into another study, of T cells expressing NK-cell markers. Reported in the second study: In sorted CD3+CD56+NKG2C+, CD3+CD56+NKG2C- and CD3+CD56-NKG2C+ T-cell subsets from several donors, TCR beta-chain repertoires were profiled. Among the eight sequenced donors, only one was HCMV-seronegative, while the other seven were HCMV-seropositive. To restrict sorting to alphabetaTCR-expressing T cells, an anti-gammadeltaTCR antibody was added in several experiments. For five or six donors, the dominant CD3+CD56+NKG2C+ clonotypes were among the top 10 CD8+ clonotypes and accounted for roughly 1.0-7.5% of CD8+ T cells. Those dominant clonotypes were again the most abundant among CD3+CD56-NKG2C+ cells in a few donors, at roughly 25-65%. It remained unclear whether the expanded NKG2C-expressing T cell clones were specific for HCMV antigens. Randomly selected healthy volunteers, three men and five women, were used as the eight sequenced donors. A commercial ELISA kit detecting HCMV-specific IgG in serum was used to determine HCMV serostatus. For several donors, bulk peripheral blood T-cell repertoires were also sequenced from unsorted PBMC. MIGEC handled demultiplexing of the reads and grouping by UMI, while MiTCR was used to assemble and quantify clonotypes. Only TCR cDNA sequences supported by at least two reads were kept to exclude erroneous sequences. The tcR package was used for downstream repertoire analysis, and clonotypes were matched across fractions by CDR3 nucleotide sequence plus V segment. VDJmatch was used to annotate antigen specificity against VDJdb, with one amino acid substitution in CDR3 allowed.

The specimen was PBMCs. The sequence is built from TRBV2 and TRBJ2-7; TRBD1 could be the D gene, as 5 bases match. This sequence originates from a woman younger than 30 in good health. The CDR3 sequence is CASGARLLSYEQYF. The nucleotide sequence reads TGTGCCAGCGGGGCCCGACTCCTTTCCTACGAGCAGTACTTC.